The 29 T cell receptor beta chains listed next were all sequenced from one sample in a study of shared T cell receptors in the human thymus. Libraries were prepared by immunoSEQ multiplex PCR; TCRdb keeps only in-frame clonotypes and omits some of them. The data hold about 380,000 clones, with around 95% observed a single time. The specimen was thymocytes. The receptor set was obtained from a human donor.

In regard to this clone: Other nucleotide sequences from this sample produce the same CDR3. This chain links TRBV7-2 with TRBJ2-3, with D tentatively TRBD2 (7 bases). V was shortened by 2 bases and J by 3 bases, with 12 bases between the two germline ends. CDR1 and CDR2 (germline): SGHTA, FQGNSA. This CDR3 spans 15 amino acids. As DNA, the CDR3 is TGTGCCAGCAGCTTATGGGGGGGCGTGACAGATACGCAGTATTTT. Protein product: CASSLWGGVTDTQYF.

The chain is built from TRBV21-1 and TRBJ2-7; the table assigns TRBD2, which was not confirmed against the DNA. TRBV21-1 is a pseudogene locus. CDR3 size: 13 residues. CDR3 bases: TGTGCCAGCAGCTCAAACGAGGGTTACGAGCAGTACTTC. Protein: CASSSNEGYEQYF.

The genes are TRBV7-3 and TRBJ2-5; 8 nucleotides line up with TRBD1. This CDR3 region has 14 residues. Germline V CDR1 and CDR2: SGHTA, FQGTGA. With 4 bases clipped from V and 2 bases from J, the junction kept 3 bases outside the gene matches. CDR3 in DNA: TGTGCCAGCAGCTCACAGGGGGGACAAGAGACCCAGTACTTC. Translating it yields CASSSQGGQETQYF. The full variable domain, its missing parts supplied by reference TRBV7-3 and TRBJ2-5, is GAGVSQTPSNKVTEKGKYVELRCDPISGHTALYWYRQSLGQGPEFLIYFQGTGAADDSGLPNDRFFAVRPEGSVSTLKIQRTERGDSAVYLCASSSQGGQETQYFGPGTRLLVL.

This rearrangement joins TRBV10-2 to TRBJ1-4; D is possibly TRBD1 (6 bases). The CDR3 is 14 residues long. V was clipped by 3 bases and J by 8 bases, with 13 bases between them. Germline CDR1 is WSHSY and CDR2 is SAAADI. The CDR3 bases are TGCGCCAGCAGTGAACGGACAGTTGGGGAAAAACTGTTTTTT. Amino acid sequence: CASSERTVGEKLFF.

The rearrangement joins TRBV4-2 to TRBJ2-5; TRBD2 matches 9 bases. Trimming removed 4 bases from V and 5 bases from J; junction bases left unmatched: 11. From germline, CDR1 is LGHNA and CDR2 YNFKEQ. The CDR3 length is 16 residues. CDR3 region: CASSLDGRREGETQYF. The CDR3 bases are TGTGCCAGCAGCCTCGACGGTAGGCGGGAGGGGGAGACCCAGTACTTC.

Concerning this clone itself: At the DNA level, this CDR3 is encoded by other sequences in the same sample as well. The chain is built from TRBV28 and TRBJ1-3; TRBD1 might be the D (5 bases). The CDR3 covers 13 residues. Germline V lookup: CDR1 MDHEN, CDR2 SYDVKM. Trimming took off 3 bases at V and 4 bases at J, with 7 bases between the two ends. DNA of the CDR3: TGTGCCAGCAGTTTGACAGTAGGAAACACCATATATTTT. This gives the protein CASSLTVGNTIYF. Supplemented by reference TRBV28 and TRBJ1-3, the full variable domain reads DVKVTQSSRYLVKRTGEKVFLECVQDMDHENMFWYRQDPGLGLRLIYFSYDVKMKEKGDIPEGYSVSREKKERFSLILESASTNQTSMYLCASSLTVGNTIYFGEGSWLTVV.

The chain is built from TRBV6-7 and TRBJ2-7; D is ambiguous. TRBV6-7 is placed among ORFs of uncertain function. CDR3 size: 14 residues. Between the trimmed V and J ends, which lost 8 bases and 2 bases, there was a span of 16 bases. CDR3 DNA: TGTGCCAGCTTGAGACCGGGTAGGACCTACGAGCAGTACTTC. Translated, it gives CASLRPGRTYEQYF.

The rearrangement joins TRBV4-2 to TRBJ2-7, with 9 bases aligning to TRBD1. Trimming removed 3 bases from V and 0 bases from J; junction bases left unmatched: 9. CDR1 and CDR2 (germline): LGHNA, YNFKEQ. The CDR3 is 17 residues long. In nucleotides, the CDR3 is TGTGCCAGCAGCCAGCCGGGACAGGGAACCAACTCCTACGAGCAGTACTTC. Amino acid sequence: CASSQPGQGTNSYEQYF.

The rearrangement links TRBV27 to TRBJ1-5, with D uncertain. The V gene lost 1 base and the J gene lost 7 bases, with 11 bases spanning the gap. The germline gives CDR1 MNHEY, CDR2 SMNVEV (reference sequence). This CDR3 region has 14 residues. CDR3 nucleotide sequence: TGTGCCAGCAGTTTATTTGGGGTTGGGCAGCCCCAGCATTTT. Amino acids: CASSLFGVGQPQHF.

V gene TRBV28 combines with J gene TRBJ2-7, with 7 nucleotides matching TRBD1. J gave up 6 bases and V 7 bases, and 9 bases lay outside the gene matches. The CDR3 runs 13 residues. Germline values: CDR1 MDHEN, CDR2 SYDVKM. The CDR3 coding sequence is TGTGCCAGCATTTCAGGGGGTGGAGGCGAGCAGTACTTC. Translated: CASISGGGGEQYF.

V is TRBV27 and J is TRBJ2-7; no reliable D call. Per the germline V gene, CDR1 is MNHEY and CDR2 is SMNVEV (reference sequence). Trimming removed 5 bases from V and 9 bases from J, with 17 bases in between. The CDR3 totals 13 residues. CDR3 coding DNA: TGTGCCAGCAGTCTCCCCCCCTACGAGCGGCAGTACTTC. Its protein product is CASSLPPYERQYF.

J is TRBJ1-2 and V is TRBV6-6, with TRBD1 as a possible D gene (6 bases). Trimming shortened V by 2 bases and J by 7 bases, and 14 bases separated the two germline ends. CDR3 length equals 14 residues. CDR1 is MNHNY, CDR2 SVGAGI, per germline (reference sequence). The CDR3 reads CASSYPSTGSGYTF. The CDR3 DNA is TGTGCCAGCAGTTACCCTTCGACAGGATCTGGCTACACCTTC.

The chain recombines TRBV10-1 with TRBJ1-2, with TRBD1 as a possible D gene (5 bases). Germline CDR1 WNHNN, CDR2 SYGVQD (reference sequence). The CDR3 length is 13 residues. V dropped 3 bases and J dropped 4 bases, with 9 bases sitting between them. Here the CDR3 reads CASSDWTSYGYTF. In DNA, the CDR3 is TGCGCCAGCAGTGATTGGACATCCTATGGCTACACCTTC.

This clone appeared a single time. The rearrangement uses TRBV27 and TRBJ1-1; a weak D match, TRBD1 (5 bases). With 4 bases removed from V and 0 bases from J, the gap between germline ends came to 15 bases. CDR3 length equals 16 residues. Germline V gene data show CDR1 as MNHEY and CDR2 as SMNVEV (reference sequence). CDR3 sequence reads: CASSSPPGRMNTEAFF. The CDR3 nucleotides are TGTGCCAGCAGTTCACCTCCAGGGAGGATGAACACTGAAGCTTTCTTT.

J is TRBJ2-7 and V is TRBV4-1; D perhaps matches TRBD1 (5 bases). V lost 1 base to trimming and J lost 0 bases, with 10 bases between them. CDR3 size: 15 residues. The germline gives CDR1 MGHRA, CDR2 YSYEKL. The CDR3 coding sequence is TGCGCCAGCAGCCAAGGGACATTCTACTCCTACGAGCAGTACTTC. Encoded protein: CASSQGTFYSYEQYF.

V gene TRBV28 combines with J gene TRBJ1-5, with D uncertain. V was trimmed by 4 bases and J by 0 bases, leaving 16 bases between them. This CDR3 has 17 residues. Germline assignment: CDR1 MDHEN and CDR2 SYDVKM. CDR3 sequence (DNA): TGTGCCAGCAGTTACAAAGGCCGGGCGATTAGCAATCAGCCCCAGCATTTT. Encoded protein: CASSYKGRAISNQPQHF.

This clone was observed once. The genes are TRBV5-6 and TRBJ2-7; 7 positions agree with TRBD1. J gave up 5 bases and V 1 base, and 6 bases lay outside the gene matches. The germline V gene encodes CDR1 SGHDT and CDR2 YYEEEE. The CDR3 has 14 residues. CDR3 region: CASSLPSGQDEQYF. Written as DNA, the CDR3 is TGTGCCAGCAGCTTGCCATCTGGACAGGACGAGCAGTACTTC.

The chain links TRBV28 to TRBJ2-7; TRBD1 aligns across 7 bases. The CDR3 extends over 15 amino acids. V shed 8 bases and J 5 bases; nucleotides not matched to a gene: 15. The germline V gene has CDR1 MDHEN and CDR2 SYDVKM. CDR3 loop: CASAVTVDRAHEQYF. DNA of the CDR3: TGTGCCAGCGCCGTCACTGTAGACAGGGCCCACGAGCAGTACTTC. Combining the CDR3 with reference TRBV28 and TRBJ2-7 gives the whole variable domain DVKVTQSSRYLVKRTGEKVFLECVQDMDHENMFWYRQDPGLGLRLIYFSYDVKMKEKGDIPEGYSVSREKKERFSLILESASTNQTSMYLCASAVTVDRAHEQYFGPGTRLTVT.

The J gene is TRBJ2-7, the V gene TRBV29-1; TRBD1 matches 7 bases. CDR3 length: 11 residues. Germline loops: CDR1 SQVTM, CDR2 ANQGSEA. The V gene end was trimmed by 7 bases and the J gene end by 5 bases; junction bases not matched to a gene: 5. CDR3 residues: CSGQTGHEQYF. CDR3 DNA sequence: TGCAGCGGCCAGACAGGGCACGAGCAGTACTTC.

The chain links TRBV5-6 to TRBJ1-1; a weak D match, TRBD1 (5 bases). Germline lookup yields CDR1 SGHDT and CDR2 YYEEEE. Trimming removed 1 base from V and 4 bases from J, with 17 bases in between. The CDR3 runs to 16 residues. CDR3 in DNA: TGTGCCAGCAGCTTGCCAGTAGCCTCTGGGGCCACTGAAGCTTTCTTT. Protein product: CASSLPVASGATEAFF.

This chain uses TRBV4-1 with TRBJ1-1; D gene uncertain. The CDR3 loop spans 16 amino acids. V lost 2 bases to trimming and J lost 1 base, with 14 bases between them. The V gene's germline CDR1 is MGHRA and CDR2 YSYEKL. CDR3 protein: CASSQRSGGENTEAFF. CDR3 sequence (DNA): TGCGCCAGCAGCCAAAGGTCAGGTGGGGAGAACACTGAAGCTTTCTTT.

This clone occurred once. V usage is TRBV5-4 and J usage is TRBJ2-3; 9 bases agree with TRBD2. J gave up 6 bases and V 2 bases, and 7 bases lay outside the gene matches. The CDR3 spans 15 residues. The V gene's germline CDR1 is SGHNT and CDR2 YYREEE (reference sequence). CDR3 region: CASSLGGRASDTQYF. As DNA, the CDR3 is TGTGCCAGCAGCTTAGGCGGGAGGGCCTCGGATACGCAGTATTTT. The variable domain in full, completed from reference TRBV5-4 and TRBJ2-3, reads ETGVTQSPTHLIKTRGQQVTLRCSSQSGHNTVSWYQQALGQGPQFIFQYYREEENGRGNFPPRFSGLQFPNYSSELNVNALELDDSALYLCASSLGGRASDTQYFGPGTRLTVL.

V and J are TRBV5-4 and TRBJ2-2; the D gene is possibly TRBD2 (7 bases). The V gene's germline CDR1 is SGHNT and CDR2 YYREEE (reference sequence). This CDR3 comprises 15 residues. Between the trimmed V and J ends, which lost 3 bases and 4 bases, there was a span of 13 bases. The CDR3 reads CASSWGREFTGELFF. CDR3 nucleotides: TGTGCCAGCAGCTGGGGGCGGGAGTTCACCGGGGAGCTGTTTTTT.

This sequence joins TRBV10-3 and TRBJ2-7, with 7 bases identical to TRBD1. V shed 2 bases and J 7 bases; nucleotides not matched to a gene: 11. The CDR3 totals 15 residues. The germline V gene encodes CDR1 ENHRY and CDR2 SYGVKD. The CDR3 DNA sequence: TGTGCCATCAGTGAGCAGGGGGTGAGCCCGGGGGAGCAGTACTTC. Its translation: CAISEQGVSPGEQYF.

This chain uses TRBV10-3 with TRBJ2-1; D remains ambiguous. The CDR3 runs 12 residues. Trimming left V 11 bases short and J 4 bases short, with 12 bases between. The germline gives CDR1 ENHRY, CDR2 SYGVKD. The CDR3 sequence is CARVRVYNEQFF. The CDR3 DNA reads as TGTGCCCGAGTACGGGTATACAATGAGCAGTTCTTC.

The rearrangement uses TRBV25-1 and TRBJ1-4; 7 nucleotides match TRBD1. Unmatched junction bases numbered 8, after V lost 3 bases and J lost 7 bases. This CDR3 region has 15 residues. In germline, CDR1 is MGHDK, CDR2 SYGVNS. CDR3 DNA sequence: TGTGCCAGCAGTGAGAGAGGGCAGGGGGGTGAAAAACTGTTTTTT. It codes for CASSERGQGGEKLFF.

This clone appeared a few times. This rearrangement joins TRBV27 to TRBJ2-7, with D tentatively TRBD1 (6 bases). Trimming cost V 4 bases and J 2 bases, with 12 bases left between them. Per the germline V gene, CDR1 is MNHEY and CDR2 is SMNVEV (reference sequence). CDR3 length: 14 residues. CDR3 in DNA: TGTGCCAGCAGTTCACAGGGTAGGACCTACGAGCAGTACTTC. Its protein is CASSSQGRTYEQYF.

The chain couples TRBV7-4 to TRBJ1-2; D gene uncertain. The CDR3 contains 12 residues. From germline, CDR1 is SGHVT and CDR2 SQSDAQ. Trimming took off 8 bases at V and 8 bases at J, with 15 bases between the two ends. CDR3: CASVTRSEGYTF. CDR3 sequence (DNA): TGTGCCAGCGTGACCCGGTCTGAAGGCTACACCTTC.

V and J are TRBV7-4 and TRBJ2-5; the match to TRBD2 covers 14 bases. The germline gives CDR1 SGHVT, CDR2 SQSDAQ. V was clipped by 5 bases and J by 5 bases; unmatched bases: 10. The CDR3 extends over 17 amino acids. CDR3 coding DNA: TGTGCCAGCAGCATACCGACTAGCGGGAGGGCCGCGGAGACCCAGTACTTC. Translation gives CASSIPTSGRAAETQYF.